This T cell receptor (beta chain) was retrieved from a study of shared clonotypes between healthy human individuals. Study background: A couple of female and three male donors aged 18 to 49 were enrolled.

In the case of this clone: Its specificity is not known.

Only Caucasian adults living in Nashville, Tennessee made up the donor group. Germline lookup yields CDR1 MDHEN and CDR2 SYDVKM. The CDR3 consists of 16 residues. Trimming took 7 bases from V and 7 from J, leaving 22 bases between them. Study-level results: Naive subsets generally exceeded memory subsets in estimated richness. Shared across four donors were around 5% of the naive CD4 clonotypes.

The table came from immunoSEQ multiplex PCR; TCRdb's copy has only in-frame clones and leaves some out. The sample lists approximately 2,300,000 clones, about nine tenths seen once, with 0.37% in the top ten. This receptor was obtained from a man aged 18 to 35 in good health. Some clones in this sample may be carry-over from other donors' samples. The genes are TRBV28 and TRBJ1-4; D perhaps matches TRBD1 (5 bases). The specimen sequenced was naive CD4+ T cells from PBMCs. Subset in this sample: CD45RA+ positively selected. CDR3 residues: CASMVGGTHFGEKLFF. The CDR3, as DNA: TGTGCCAGCATGGTGGGAGGGACCCATTTCGGTGAAAAACTGTTTTTT.